Listed below are T cell receptor beta chains from one sample, sequenced in a study of a mutant IDH1 vaccine in newly diagnosed glioma. Profiled with immunoSEQ multiplex PCR; TCRdb holds only in-frame clones, not every one. Of some 87,000 clones in the sample, over 75% were seen once. The starting material was PBMCs, obtained from a glioma patient treated with radiotherapy, temozolomide or both. All receptors derive from a man in his forties with glioma. The CDR3 runs from the conserved cysteine through the conserved F or W. D genes are given only for firm matches. Clone size is not always given. Where it is, it says once, few, many or a class for expanded clones.

clone size	V gene	CDR3 length	D gene	J gene	CDR3 protein	CDR3 DNA
-	TRBV7-2	18	TRBD2	TRBJ2-5	CASSITRLAGGLRETQYF	TGTGCCAGCAGTATTACAAGACTAGCGGGGGGGTTAAGAGAGACCCAGTACTTC
-	TRBV6-1	15	TRBD1	TRBJ1-4	CASSEVGQGSEKLFF	TGTGCCAGCAGTGAAGTGGGACAGGGATCTGAAAAACTGTTTTTT
-	TRBV28	18	TRBD2	TRBJ2-2	CASSYPGLAGGYTGELFF	TGTGCCAGCAGCTACCCGGGACTAGCGGGAGGGTACACCGGGGAGCTGTTTTTT
-	TRBV29-1	12	TRBD2	TRBJ2-7	CSVGLALSEQYF	TGCAGCGTCGGACTAGCTCTAAGCGAGCAGTACTTC
few	TRBV5-1	13	-	TRBJ2-7	CASSVTGLDEQYF	TGCGCCAGCAGCGTAACCGGACTGGACGAGCAGTACTTC
-	TRBV18	13	TRBD2	TRBJ2-7	CASSPSGVGEQYF	TGTGCCAGCTCACCTAGCGGGGTGGGGGAGCAGTACTTC
-	TRBV2	11	-	TRBJ2-4	CASSPRNIQYF	TGTGCCAGCTCCCCTAGAAACATTCAGTACTTC
few	TRBV6-5	14	-	TRBJ2-5	CASSSRPTGETQYF	TGTGCCAGCAGTTCCCGACCGACAGGCGAGACCCAGTACTTC
-	TRBV4-2	16	-	TRBJ1-4	CASSQEIRATNEKLFF	TGTGCCAGCAGCCAAGAAATCAGGGCAACTAATGAAAAACTGTTTTTT
-	TRBV5-1	15	-	TRBJ2-2	CASRTLLQGTGELFF	TGCGCCAGTCGAACCCTCCTACAGGGCACCGGGGAGCTGTTTTTT
-	TRBV7-2	16	TRBD2	TRBJ2-2	CASSYQTSGRLGELFF	TGTGCCAGCAGCTATCAAACTAGCGGGAGGCTCGGGGAGCTGTTTTTT
-	TRBV4-3	17	TRBD1	TRBJ1-2	CASSQDEHGRGPGGYTF	TGCGCCAGCAGCCAAGATGAACACGGGAGGGGGCCGGGCGGCTACACCTTC
-	TRBV7-2	15	-	TRBJ2-5	CASSLARAKQETQYF	TGTGCCAGCAGCTTAGCGCGGGCGAAACAGGAGACCCAGTACTTC
-	TRBV7-2	17	-	TRBJ1-5	CASSERTRGGRNQPQHF	TGTGCCAGCAGCGAGAGGACCCGAGGGGGTAGAAATCAGCCCCAGCATTTT
once	TRBV15	15	-	TRBJ1-5	CATSRGIGDNQPQHF	TGTGCCACCAGCAGAGGAATAGGGGACAATCAGCCCCAGCATTTT
-	TRBV5-4	15	TRBD1	TRBJ2-7	CASSIGRDSAYEQYF	TGTGCCAGCAGCATAGGTCGGGACAGCGCCTACGAGCAGTACTTC
-	TRBV21-1	13	-	TRBJ2-2	CASSKDLRGELFF	TGTGCCAGCAGCAAAGATCTCCGCGGGGAGCTGTTTTTT
-	TRBV4-2	15	TRBD2	TRBJ2-7	CASSQGRGAPYEQYF	TGTGCCAGCAGCCAAGGGCGGGGGGCACCCTACGAGCAGTACTTC
once	TRBV12-5	12	-	TRBJ1-2	CASGFPSYGYTF	TGTGCTAGTGGTTTCCCTAGCTATGGCTACACCTTC
-	TRBV5-1	15	TRBD1	TRBJ2-1	CASSPDGRGFNEQFF	TGCGCCAGCAGCCCAGACGGCAGGGGGTTCAATGAGCAGTTCTTC
-	TRBV30	16	-	TRBJ2-6	CAWSVKGGSGANVLTF	TGTGCCTGGAGTGTGAAAGGGGGGTCTGGGGCCAACGTCCTGACTTTC
-	TRBV5-4	15	-	TRBJ2-1	CASSFGDLVNNEQFF	TGTGCCAGCAGCTTCGGGGACTTAGTTAACAATGAGCAGTTCTTC
-	TRBV10-3	16	-	TRBJ2-1	CAISTPGRNQGGEQFF	TGTGCCATCAGTACACCCGGACGAAATCAAGGTGGGGAGCAGTTCTTC
-	TRBV4-2	16	-	TRBJ2-5	CASSQHTGTFQETQYF	TGTGCCAGCAGCCAGCACACCGGGACTTTTCAAGAGACCCAGTACTTC
once	TRBV7-2	15	TRBD2	TRBJ2-7	CASSWLSGGTYEQYF	TGTGCCAGCAGCTGGCTCAGCGGGGGAACCTACGAGCAGTACTTC
-	TRBV12-5	14	TRBD1	TRBJ2-5	CASGLGTGRETQYF	TGTGCTAGTGGCCTCGGGACAGGGAGAGAGACCCAGTACTTC
-	TRBV14	13	-	TRBJ2-1	CASSQVLQGEQFF	TGTGCCAGCAGCCAAGTCCTCCAGGGTGAGCAGTTCTTC
-	TRBV9	15	-	TRBJ2-5	CASSVGVSGPRTQYF	TGTGCCAGCAGCGTAGGGGTAAGCGGTCCACGGACCCAGTACTTC
-	TRBV5-8	12	-	TRBJ2-7	CASSVDRGLQYF	TGTGCCAGCAGCGTGGACCGAGGGCTTCAGTACTTC
few	TRBV12-5	16	-	TRBJ2-7	CASGLVLPQGSGEQYF	TGTGCTAGTGGTTTGGTACTTCCCCAGGGTTCTGGGGAGCAGTACTTC
-	TRBV7-2	14	-	TRBJ2-3	CASSLEFSTDTQYF	TGTGCCAGCAGCTTAGAGTTCAGCACAGATACGCAGTATTTT